This entry lists 17 T cell receptor beta chains sequenced from one sample in a study of cytomegalovirus exposure and HLA in healthy donors. Primers included in the PCR were 60 Vbeta and 13 Jbeta primers. Profiling relied on immunoSEQ multiplex PCR, and the TCRdb table lists in-frame clones only, not all of them. The sample gives about 180,000 clones, 76% of which show up once; 2% to 2.5% is in the top ten. The source material was PBMCs. The receptors were sampled from a woman under 40 in good health and CMV-seropositive.

The chain links TRBV27 to TRBJ2-3; no clear D. Germline loops: CDR1 MNHEY, CDR2 SMNVEV (reference sequence). CDR3 length: 14 amino acids. Trimming removed 2 bases from V and 5 bases from J, with 11 bases in between. The DNA of the CDR3 is TGTGCCAGCAGTTTAGACCCCCGAGGAGATACGCAGTATTTT. Encoded protein: CASSLDPRGDTQYF.

This clone was observed a handful of times. This chain links TRBV5-4 with TRBJ2-6, with TRBD2 matching over 7 bases. Germline values: CDR1 SGHNT, CDR2 YYREEE (reference sequence). The CDR3 covers 16 residues. J gave up 2 bases and V 4 bases, and 6 bases lay outside the gene matches. Here the CDR3 reads CASSPGGIPGANVLTF. The DNA for the CDR3 is TGTGCCAGCAGCCCGGGGGGAATACCTGGGGCCAACGTCCTGACTTTC.

The chain employs TRBV6-5 and TRBJ2-1, with D possibly TRBD1 on 6 matching bases. V shed 1 base and J shed 8 bases, with 12 bases lying between them. CDR3 length: 14 residues. Germline V CDR1 and CDR2: MNHEY, SVGAGI. DNA of the CDR3: TGTGCCAGCAGTTACTGGGGGAAGGGGGATGAGCAGTTCTTC. It translates to CASSYWGKGDEQFF.

This clone was counted once. The J gene is TRBJ2-1, the V gene TRBV2; tentatively, D is TRBD2 (6 bases). From germline, CDR1 is SNHLY and CDR2 FYNNEI. The V end was cut by 3 bases, the J end by 5 bases, with 11 bases between. The CDR3 sequence is 14 residues long. This CDR3 reads CASSDPGLNNEQFF. The CDR3 nucleotides read TGTGCCAGCAGTGACCCGGGACTCAACAATGAGCAGTTCTTC.

This chain connects TRBV6-1 to TRBJ2-7, with 11 nucleotides matching TRBD1. Per the germline V gene, CDR1 is MNHNS and CDR2 is SASEGT. The CDR3 consists of 15 residues. The J segment lost 2 bases and the V segment lost 10 bases, leaving 10 bases of the junction unmatched. The CDR3 sequence is CATGPWTGGTYEQYF. CDR3 bases: TGTGCCACGGGTCCTTGGACAGGGGGCACCTACGAGCAGTACTTC.

The chain joins TRBV7-8 to TRBJ1-5, with D tentatively TRBD1 (6 bases). The germline V gene encodes CDR1 SGHVS and CDR2 FQNEAQ. V lost 7 bases, J lost 2 bases, and 24 bases lay in between. The CDR3 loop spans 18 amino acids. Here the CDR3 reads CASTPVQGISIGNQPQHF. DNA of the CDR3: TGTGCCAGCACCCCCGTACAGGGAATATCTATTGGCAATCAGCCCCAGCATTTT.

The chain combines TRBV7-2 with TRBJ2-7; D possibly corresponds to TRBD1 (6 bases). The CDR3 is made up of 15 amino acids. Between the trimmed V and J ends, which lost 5 bases and 2 bases, there was a span of 16 bases. CDR1 SGHTA and CDR2 FQGNSA come from the germline V gene. CDR3 sequence (DNA): TGTGCCAGCAGCCTCCGGACAGAGGGGACCTACGAGCAGTACTTC. Its protein is CASSLRTEGTYEQYF.

The V call is TRBV6-6, the J call TRBJ1-1, with D perhaps matching TRBD1 (6 bases). Trimming stripped 5 bases from V and 5 bases from J, with 12 bases between. Germline V gene sequence: CDR1 MNHNY, CDR2 SVGAGI (reference sequence). The CDR3 totals 13 residues. CDR3 protein: CASSQDSRTEAFF. The CDR3 DNA reads TGTGCCAGCAGTCAGGACAGCAGGACTGAAGCTTTCTTT.

The rearrangement links TRBV7-6 to TRBJ1-6, with 7 bases lining up with TRBD1. Per the germline V gene, CDR1 is SGHVS and CDR2 is FNYEAQ. CDR3 length equals 15 residues. V gave up 5 bases and J gave up 7 bases; unmatched junction bases: 8. The CDR3 bases are TGTGCCAGCAGCGGCCTTGAGACAGGGAATTCACCCCTCCACTTT. This sequence encodes CASSGLETGNSPLHF.

This chain uses TRBV7-2 with TRBJ2-3, with 11 bases matching TRBD2. The CDR3 covers 18 residues. The junction had 10 bases not matched to a gene; V was cut back by 5 bases and J by 0 bases. Germline CDR1 is SGHTA and CDR2 is FQGNSA. This CDR3 reads CASSPGTSGPPSTDTQYF. The CDR3 nucleotides are TGTGCCAGCAGCCCGGGGACTAGCGGACCCCCTAGCACAGATACGCAGTATTTT.

The rearrangement links TRBV2 to TRBJ2-3, with TRBD2 matching 9 bases. CDR1 is SNHLY, CDR2 FYNNEI, per germline. J gave up 4 bases and V 9 bases, and 5 bases lay outside the gene matches. This CDR3 has 13 amino acids. DNA of the CDR3: TGTGCCAGGCGGAGCGGGGGGCCAGATACGCAGTATTTT. It specifies CARRSGGPDTQYF.

This chain links TRBV19 with TRBJ2-5; possible D gene TRBD1, 6 bases. Trimming pared 7 bases from V and 2 bases from J, leaving 17 bases between. The CDR3 is 15 amino acids. Germline V lookup: CDR1 LNHDA, CDR2 SQIVND (reference sequence). CDR3: CASITGQNRQETQYF. The CDR3 region has the DNA TGTGCCAGTATCACTGGACAGAACCGTCAAGAGACCCAGTACTTC.

The chain uses TRBV2 and TRBJ1-3; 7 bases are a match to TRBD1. The germline gives CDR1 SNHLY, CDR2 FYNNEI. V was pared by 4 bases and J by 0 bases, with 9 bases of the junction left unmatched. The CDR3 length is 17 residues. For the CDR3, the DNA is TGTGCCAGCAGTGCTAATTACGACAGGGTCTCTGGAAACACCATATATTTT. This codes for CASSANYDRVSGNTIYF.

This clone has a handful of counts. This chain connects TRBV6-5 to TRBJ1-2; perhaps TRBD1 as D (6 bases). The CDR3 runs 14 residues. Germline CDR1 is MNHEY and CDR2 is SVGAGI. V lost 3 bases and J lost 8, with 16 bases in between. The CDR3 region has the DNA TGTGCCAGCAGTTATTCAGGGGACCTTAGGGGCTACACCTTC. Protein: CASSYSGDLRGYTF.

The chain links TRBV5-5 to TRBJ2-1; a weak D match, TRBD1 (6 bases). This CDR3 has 14 amino acids. CDR1 is SGHKS and CDR2 is YYEKEE in the germline V gene (reference sequence). V lost 1 base to trimming and J lost 6 bases, with 11 bases between them. The CDR3 loop is CASSLWGPGNEQFF. The CDR3 DNA is TGTGCCAGCAGCTTGTGGGGGCCGGGCAATGAGCAGTTCTTC.

This chain joins TRBV5-1 and TRBJ2-1; D is perhaps TRBD1 (7 bases). V lost 6 bases to trimming and J lost 0 bases, with 19 bases between them. Germline CDR1 SGHRS, CDR2 YFSETQ. CDR3 length: 17 residues. CDR3 residues: CASTQSGGTASYNEQFF. The CDR3 DNA follows: TGCGCCAGCACCCAGAGTGGGGGGACAGCCTCCTACAATGAGCAGTTCTTC.

This clone was picked up a small number of times. This sample includes further DNA sequences coding for the same CDR3. V and J are TRBV6-5 and TRBJ1-1; D not resolved. Trimming shortened V by 2 bases and J by 1 base, and 5 bases separated the two germline ends. Per the germline V gene, CDR1 is MNHEY and CDR2 is SVGAGI. CDR3 length: 13 amino acids. For the CDR3, the DNA is TGTGCCAGCAGTTACGGGCAGAACACTGAAGCTTTCTTT. Protein sequence: CASSYGQNTEAFF.